Detailed here is one T cell receptor beta chain. As yet, its antigen is unknown. TCRdb's table, derived via immunoSEQ multiplex PCR, lists solely in-frame clones and lacks some. The sample records about 64,000 clones, 80% being singletons. The data belong to a study of T cell responses to AZD1222 COVID-19 vaccine. Study outcomes and limitations: Baseline seropositivity occurred in only a handful of AZD1222 recipients.

Germline lookup yields CDR1 LNHDA and CDR2 SQIVND (reference sequence). V dropped 3 bases and J dropped 6 bases, with 6 bases sitting between them. CDR3 length equals 12 residues. The sequence was collected from an adult who received the AZD1222 COVID-19 vaccine. The rearrangement uses TRBV19 and TRBJ2-1, with D hard to call. This sample comprised peripheral blood, obtained 28 days after the second AZD1222 dose. CDR3 in DNA: TGTGCCAGTAGTATTATAGCCAATGAGCAGTTCTTC. Its translation is CASSIIANEQFF. The whole variable domain, remainder taken from reference TRBV19 and TRBJ2-1, is DGGITQSPKYLFRKEGQNVTLSCEQNLNHDAMYWYRQDPGQGLRLIYYSQIVNDFQKGDIAEGYSVSREKKESFPLTVTSAQKNPTAFYLCASSIIANEQFFGPGTRLTVL.